This TCR beta chain was identified during a study of blood T cell repertoires in COVID-19. In the original processing: Amplification from reference gene primers served as the basis for estimated nucleated cell counts. Sequenced by immunoSEQ multiplex PCR; TCRdb stores in-frame clones only, minus some. V and J calls and clone size come straight from that table; D and trimming were deduced from the DNA. The table records 150,000 to 200,000 clones, approximately 84% of them present only once. CDR1 and CDR2 (germline): MNHEY, SMNVEV (reference sequence). V lost 6 bases, J lost 10 bases, and 14 bases stayed unmatched. The CDR3 extends over 16 amino acids.

The origin of this receptor is a woman older than 75 with acute or convalescent COVID-19. Sequenced material: peripheral blood. The V gene is TRBV27, the J gene TRBJ1-4, with 10 bases lining up with TRBD1. DNA for the CDR3: TGTGCCAGCAGACCTGCCCAGACAGGGGGCCCTTCAAAACTGTTTTTT. Translating it yields CASRPAQTGGPSKLFF.